This T cell receptor (beta chain) appears in the sequencing data of a study of shared clonotypes between healthy human individuals (TCRdb year 2020). Turning to the overall study: A few men and two women, aged 18 to 49 years, made up the cohort. For each donor, three plates each were used for CD4 naive and CD4 memory, two plates were used for CD8 naive, and one plate was used for CD8 memory. To estimate repertoire size and how much clonotypes are shared between individuals, the study performed deep sequencing of blood TCR repertoires from a handful of healthy adults. Libraries were prepared and TCR repertoires were sequenced by different laboratories using diverse techniques, in order to increase sequencing depth and limit assay-specific biases. Between about 0.8 and 8.9 billion PBMCs per donor were obtained by leukapheresis.

TCR CDR3 regions were amplified from genomic DNA by multiplex PCR using the deep immunoSEQ assay. Extracted genomic DNA from each cell subset was distributed evenly across all wells of several immunoSEQ 96-well plates, and each plate was treated as a replicate. For sorted subsets, 150 to 200 ng genomic DNA, equal to about 30,000 T cell genomes, was loaded into each replicate PCR. Purified libraries were quantified with a Qubit 3.0 fluorometer, sized on a Bioanalyzer 2100, and re-quantified with the KAPA Library Quantification kit. Every immunoSEQ 96-well plate was sequenced on a dedicated single-read 150-cycle Illumina NextSeq 550 flow cell. As for the original processing: The immunoSEQ output contained only junctional sequences without quality scores, so filtering could not match that applied to full-length reads. To assign V/J genes and CDR3, sequences were annotated against IMGT germline references using PyIR, a Python wrapper for IgBLAST v1.9. Any read was removed if the V/J assignment was weak (E-value above 1e-6), the CDR3 was missing, or the read contained stop codons, out-of-frame junctions, or ambiguous translated residues. V3J clonotypes were defined as sequences sharing the same inferred V gene, J gene, and CDR3 amino acid sequence. To compute the percentage overlap between repertoires, the number of shared unique clonotypes was divided by the size of the smaller repertoire. Repertoire richness was assessed with RTK rarefaction, the Chao1 estimator, and Recon v2.1 estimates of unobserved clonotypes. For all TCRbeta clonotypes obtained by the gDNA method from a few donors, generation probabilities were computed with OLGA. TCRdb re-hosts the immuneACCESS table, in-frame sequences only. Its copies lack some clones; in the studies checked, an unresolved V gene accounts for under half of them, and the cause for the rest is not known. V, J and clone size are those of that table, while D and trimming were read from the DNA. The sample data list approximately 650,000 clones, and nearly 97% of these were observed just once. 0.1% to 0.11% of the sample belongs to the ten largest clones.

For the CD8 naive samples, CD45RO-negative cells were positively selected for CCR7, yielding a CD45RA+CCR7+ population from which TemRA cells were excluded. Donors were healthy HIV-negative adults with no recently reported acute infections or vaccinations. All donors were Caucasian adults living in Nashville, Tennessee, USA. Blood was collected by leukapheresis, and PBMCs were isolated by Ficoll-Histopaque density gradient centrifugation and then cryopreserved in liquid nitrogen vapor phase. Analytical flow cytometry was used to check the purity and quantity of each magnetically sorted T cell population. Each sorted fraction had its genomic DNA isolated and then quantified by UV absorbance on a Nanodrop 2000c. The germline V gene sets CDR1 to MNHEY and CDR2 to SVGAGI. Here V drops 6 bases and J drops 6 bases, and the junction holds 6 bases not matched to any gene. The CDR3 starts with the cysteine, ends with the phenylalanine, and has 13 residues. The entry retains the CDR3 DNA only, 39 bases that are in frame from base 1.

This clone was detected once. The antigen it binds to is not known. One base away there is no much larger clone; base qualities are not given. Broad study findings and their caveats: Pairwise subsampling led to the expectation that sequencing depth would affect the degree of clonotype sharing among donors. Naive subsets generally had larger estimated clonotype richness than memory subsets. Incomplete sequencing was indicated by rarefaction of sorted-subset datasets, despite the large sequencing depth. Only blood was sampled, and tissue TCR repertoires likely differ from those in blood. Across four donors, about 4.5% of naive CD4, around 3.5% of naive CD8, 2.3% of memory CD4, and roughly 0.4% of memory CD8 clonotypes were shared. Because the study included only a small number of donors, the genetic and exposure-history diversity represented was limited. Compared with non-shared clonotypes, the clonotypes found in all four sorted-subset donors had higher generation probabilities.

The origin of this receptor is a woman in her thirties in good health. The sequenced sample consisted of naive CD8+ T cells sorted from blood. The cell subset or site label, as the study defines it: CD45RA+CCR7+. The chain employs TRBV6-5 and TRBJ2-7, with 9 bases matching TRBD1. The DNA is as follows: TGTGCCAGCAGCGACACAGGGGGCGGCGAGCAGTACTTC. Protein translation: CASSDTGGGEQYF.